This T cell receptor (beta chain) was recorded in a study of post-analysis software for immune sequencing data. Study summary: Clinical courses comprised relapsing-remitting, secondary progressive and progressive-relapsing multiple sclerosis. Findings and caveats of the study: Roughly 5 TRBV segments (TRBV5-6, TRBV5-1 and TRBV20-1 among them) occurred more frequently in patients than in controls. A significant reduction in normalized Chao1 diversity was observed in multiple sclerosis patients versus controls.

Prepared TCR beta cDNA libraries contained unique molecular identifiers. From the PCR reads, TCRdb called clonotypes with MiXCR, one entry per CDR3 protein. The sample has about 210,000 distinct CDR3 sequences, over 25% seen once; the top ten hold roughly 3.4%. Remarks on this clonotype: Its cognate antigen is unknown.

The J segment lost 2 bases and the V segment lost 6 bases, leaving 12 bases of the junction unmatched. The CDR3 spans 17 residues. Per the germline V gene, CDR1 is DFQATT and CDR2 is SNEGSKA (reference sequence). This clonotype originated in a girl aged 2-17 years with multiple sclerosis. Sequenced sample: blood. The chain combines TRBV20-1 with TRBJ2-3, with TRBD1 identical over 12 bases. CDR3 amino acids: CSAIRDRGQTFTDTQYF. The CDR3 coding sequence is TGCAGTGCCATCCGGGACAGGGGGCAGACTTTCACAGATACGCAGTATTTT.